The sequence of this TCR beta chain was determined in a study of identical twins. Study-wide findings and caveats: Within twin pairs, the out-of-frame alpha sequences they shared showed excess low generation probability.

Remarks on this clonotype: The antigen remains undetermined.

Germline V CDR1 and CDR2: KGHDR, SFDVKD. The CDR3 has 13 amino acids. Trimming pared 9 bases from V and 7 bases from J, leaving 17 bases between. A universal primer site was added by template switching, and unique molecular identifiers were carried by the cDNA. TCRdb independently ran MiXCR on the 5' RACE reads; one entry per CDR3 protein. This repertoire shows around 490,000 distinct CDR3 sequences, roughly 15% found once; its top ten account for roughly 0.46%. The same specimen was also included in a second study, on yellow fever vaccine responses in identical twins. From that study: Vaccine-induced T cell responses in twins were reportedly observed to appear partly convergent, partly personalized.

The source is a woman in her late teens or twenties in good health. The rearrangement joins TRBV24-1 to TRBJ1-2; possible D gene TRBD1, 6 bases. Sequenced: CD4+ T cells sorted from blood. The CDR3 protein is CATADGGRGGYTF. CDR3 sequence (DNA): TGTGCCACCGCGGACGGGGGGCGCGGTGGCTACACCTTC.